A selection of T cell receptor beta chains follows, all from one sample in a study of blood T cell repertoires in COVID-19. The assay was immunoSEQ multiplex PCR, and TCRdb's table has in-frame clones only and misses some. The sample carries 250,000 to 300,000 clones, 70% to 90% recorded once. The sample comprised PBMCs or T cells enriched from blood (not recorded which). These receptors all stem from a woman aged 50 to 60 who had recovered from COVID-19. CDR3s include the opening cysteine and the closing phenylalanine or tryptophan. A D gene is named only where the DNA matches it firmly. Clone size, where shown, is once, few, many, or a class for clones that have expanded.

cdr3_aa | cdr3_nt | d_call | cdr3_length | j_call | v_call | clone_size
CASSLPGGLAKNIQYF | TGTGCCAGCAGTTTACCGGGGGGCTTAGCCAAAAACATTCAGTACTTC | - | 16 | TRBJ2-4 | TRBV28 | -
CASTAGLMSGNTIYF | TGTGCCAGCACTGCAGGGTTAATGTCTGGAAACACCATATATTTT | - | 15 | TRBJ1-3 | TRBV5-6 | -
CASSPGGEVNQPQHF | TGTGCCAGCAGTCCCGGAGGAGAAGTCAATCAGCCCCAGCATTTT | - | 15 | TRBJ1-5 | TRBV28 | few
CASSIQGFYEQYF | TGTGCCAGTAGTATACAGGGATTTTACGAGCAGTACTTC | - | 13 | TRBJ2-7 | TRBV19 | -
CASSLGVGTDTQYF | TGCGCCAGCAGCCTCGGAGTCGGAACAGATACGCAGTATTTT | - | 14 | TRBJ2-3 | TRBV5-1 | -
CASSPNRGISVFYEQYF | TGTGCCAGCAGTCCCAATCGGGGGATTAGCGTGTTCTACGAGCAGTACTTC | - | 17 | TRBJ2-7 | TRBV6-6 | -
CASSPNSPYSTDTQYF | TGCGCCAGCAGCCCGAACTCCCCTTATAGCACAGATACGCAGTATTTT | - | 16 | TRBJ2-3 | TRBV4-1 | -
CASSIMGGGTEAFF | TGTGCCAGTAGTATCATGGGGGGTGGCACTGAAGCTTTCTTT | - | 14 | TRBJ1-1 | TRBV19 | -
CASSMTGRGNEQFF | TGTGCCAGTAGTATGACCGGGAGGGGCAATGAGCAGTTCTTC | TRBD2 | 14 | TRBJ2-1 | TRBV19 | -
CASSPAGVDNEQFF | TGTGCCAGCTCCCCCGCGGGAGTGGACAATGAGCAGTTCTTC | TRBD2 | 14 | TRBJ2-1 | TRBV18 | few
CASRERGSTGELFF | TGTGCCAGCAGGGAGAGAGGGAGTACCGGGGAGCTGTTTTTT | - | 14 | TRBJ2-2 | TRBV5-4 | -
CAINTSGTGGGYTF | TGTGCCATCAACACCTCCGGGACAGGGGGTGGCTACACCTTC | TRBD1 | 14 | TRBJ1-2 | TRBV28 | once
CATGRDGGSHEQFF | TGTGCCACCGGACGGGACGGGGGGAGCCATGAGCAGTTCTTC | TRBD2 | 14 | TRBJ2-1 | TRBV24-1 | -
CASGGTSGSIRHYEQYF | TGCGCCAGCGGGGGGACTAGCGGGAGTATCCGCCACTACGAGCAGTACTTC | TRBD2 | 17 | TRBJ2-7 | TRBV10-2 | -
CSVDLGRTDTQYF | TGCAGCGTTGACCTGGGCCGCACAGATACGCAGTATTTT | - | 13 | TRBJ2-3 | TRBV29-1 | -
CSGARSSAANKETQYF | TGCAGCGGGGCAAGATCTAGCGCCGCAAACAAAGAGACCCAGTACTTC | - | 16 | TRBJ2-5 | TRBV29-1 | -
CASSLGGTETQYF | TGTGCCAGCAGCTTAGGAGGTACAGAGACCCAGTACTTC | - | 13 | TRBJ2-5 | TRBV7-2 | -
CASSAQGARTDTQYF | TGTGCCAGCAGCGCCCAGGGGGCTCGCACAGATACGCAGTATTTT | TRBD1 | 15 | TRBJ2-3 | TRBV5-4 | -
CASSTGQINTGELFF | TGTGCCAGTAGTACCGGACAGATAAACACCGGGGAGCTGTTTTTT | - | 15 | TRBJ2-2 | TRBV19 | -
CASSQDGVSEAFF | TGTGCCAGCAGCCAAGACGGTGTATCTGAAGCTTTCTTT | - | 13 | TRBJ1-1 | TRBV3-1/TRBV3-2 | few
CASSTRTGGNTEAFF | TGTGCCAGCAGTACGCGGACAGGGGGCAACACTGAAGCTTTCTTT | TRBD1 | 15 | TRBJ1-1 | TRBV27 | -
CASSLAGDTGELFF | TGTGCCAGCAGCTTGGCAGGGGACACCGGGGAGCTGTTTTTT | - | 14 | TRBJ2-2 | TRBV7-2 | once
CASSLFEITEAFF | TGTGCCAGCAGCTTATTCGAGATCACTGAAGCTTTCTTT | - | 13 | TRBJ1-1 | TRBV7-9 | -
CASSLWGGSPYEQYF | TGTGCCAGCAGTTTATGGGGGGGCTCCCCCTACGAGCAGTACTTC | - | 15 | TRBJ2-7 | TRBV27 | once
CASSRPGGNEKLFF | TGTGCCAGCAGCCGCCCGGGGGGGAATGAAAAACTGTTTTTT | - | 14 | TRBJ1-4 | TRBV3-1/TRBV3-2 | once
CASSLGRGEQYF | TGTGCCAGCTCACTAGGACGGGGCGAGCAGTACTTC | - | 12 | TRBJ2-7 | TRBV18 | -
CASSLGAAPYNEQFF | TGTGCCAGCAGCTTGGGGGCTGCCCCATACAATGAGCAGTTCTTC | - | 15 | TRBJ2-1 | TRBV5-4 | -
CASRVRGHEQYF | TGTGCCAGCAGGGTAAGGGGGCACGAGCAGTACTTC | TRBD1 | 12 | TRBJ2-7 | TRBV6-5 | -